One and the same sample provided the 9 T cell receptor beta chains below, sequenced in a study of blood T cells in healthy people across ages. Sample-barcoded 5' priming and a J-beta primer mix drove a second PCR of about 6 to 11 cycles. TCRdb reprocessed the 5' RACE reads via MiXCR and lists one record per CDR3 protein. Among about 1.1 million distinct CDR3 sequences listed, 35% to 45% were seen once. The sample was blood. These receptor sequences come from a man between 18 and 29 years old in good health.

This clonotype was counted once. This chain joins TRBV29-1 and TRBJ2-1, with TRBD1 as a possible D gene (5 bases). The length of the CDR3 is 13 residues. V dropped 8 bases and J dropped 5 bases, with 16 bases sitting between them. CDR1 SQVTM and CDR2 ANQGSEA come from the germline V gene. CDR3 bases: TGCAGCCCGACAGTCCCCTACCACAATGAGCAGTTCTTC. It codes for CSPTVPYHNEQFF.

This chain joins TRBV9 and TRBJ1-1; weak D call: TRBD1 (6 bases). The CDR3 has 15 residues. In germline, CDR1 is SGDLS, CDR2 YYNGEE. Trimming cost V 4 bases and J 5 bases, with 18 bases left between them. CDR3 residues: CASSPRGGGGTEAFF. The CDR3 region has the DNA TGTGCCAGCAGCCCACGGGGAGGGGGAGGGACTGAAGCTTTCTTT.

This chain joins TRBV30 and TRBJ1-2, with D unresolved. Trimming removed 8 bases from V and 4 bases from J, with 11 bases in between. The CDR3 has 11 amino acids. Germline V lookup: CDR1 GTSNPN, CDR2 SVGIG (reference sequence). The chain's CDR3 is CAGSQVYGYTF. The CDR3 DNA sequence: TGTGCCGGTAGTCAGGTCTATGGCTACACCTTC.

This clonotype came up a few times. The genes are TRBV20-1 and TRBJ2-7; 7 nucleotides match TRBD1. The germline CDR1 and CDR2 sequences are DFQATT and SNEGSKA (reference sequence). Losses at the gene ends were 5 bases for V and 2 bases for J; bases not matched to a gene: 9. This CDR3 has 14 amino acids. The CDR3: CSALITGAPYEQYF. The DNA for the CDR3 is TGCAGTGCTCTCATAACAGGGGCCCCCTACGAGCAGTACTTC.

Many counts were recorded for this clonotype. V usage is TRBV25-1 and J usage is TRBJ1-1; D call uncertain. V dropped 1 base and J dropped 1 base, with 4 bases sitting between them. CDR1 MGHDK and CDR2 SYGVNS come from the germline V gene. The CDR3 extends over 13 amino acids. CDR3 sequence reads: CASSELGNTEAFF. The CDR3 DNA is TGTGCCAGCAGTGAATTGGGGAACACTGAAGCTTTCTTT. Drawing the rest from reference TRBV25-1 and TRBJ1-1, the complete variable domain is EADIYQTPRYLVIGTGKKITLECSQTMGHDKMYWYQQDPGMELHLIHYSYGVNSTEKGDLSSESTVSRIRTEHFPLTLESARPSHTSQYLCASSELGNTEAFFGQGTRLTVV.

This clonotype was observed once. This chain joins TRBV7-2 and TRBJ1-2; 8 bases are a match to TRBD1. V gave up 5 bases and J gave up 5 bases; unmatched junction bases: 7. This CDR3 region has 14 residues. Germline CDR1 SGHTA, CDR2 FQGNSA. The CDR3 here is CASSPTGGRYGYTF. Here the CDR3 DNA reads TGTGCCAGCAGCCCCACAGGGGGGAGATATGGCTACACCTTC.

The rearrangement links TRBV7-9 to TRBJ1-2; 10 bases are a match to TRBD1. The CDR3 is 18 amino acids. The trim removed 2 bases at V and 8 bases at J, leaving 17 bases unmatched. The germline CDR1 and CDR2 sequences are SEHNR and FQNEAQ (reference sequence). The CDR3 sequence: CASSLWALGTGAERGYTF. CDR3 bases: TGTGCCAGCAGCTTATGGGCACTCGGGACAGGGGCCGAAAGGGGCTACACCTTC.

This clonotype turned up a few times. The rearrangement links TRBV10-2 to TRBJ1-5; D is unresolved. Germline V gene sequence: CDR1 WSHSY, CDR2 SAAADI. Trimming left V 2 bases short and J 4 bases short, with 12 bases between. The CDR3 is 15 residues long. For the CDR3, the DNA is TGCGCCAGCAGTGAGGGGCCAGTTTTTAATCAGCCCCAGCATTTT. Protein: CASSEGPVFNQPQHF.

The chain has TRBV12-3 or TRBV12-4 and TRBJ2-5; the D gene is possibly TRBD2 (5 bases). Trimming took 5 bases from V and 4 from J, leaving 14 bases between them. The CDR3 contains 14 residues. For the CDR3, the DNA is TGTGCCAGCAGTCTCTACTTAGGGAGAGAGACCCAGTACTTC. It is translated as CASSLYLGRETQYF.